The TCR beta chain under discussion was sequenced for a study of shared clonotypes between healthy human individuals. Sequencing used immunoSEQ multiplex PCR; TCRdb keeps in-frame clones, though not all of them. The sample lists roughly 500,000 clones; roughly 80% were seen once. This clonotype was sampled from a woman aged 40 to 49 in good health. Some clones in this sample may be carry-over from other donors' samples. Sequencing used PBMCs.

In DNA, the CDR3 is TGTGCCACCAGCAGAGGCAGGGCGGGGCAGTACTTC. It codes for CATSRGRAGQYF. This rearrangement joins TRBV15 to TRBJ2-7; the D call may be TRBD1 or TRBD2 (5 bases each). Germline loops: CDR1 LNHNV, CDR2 YYDKDF (reference sequence). The CDR3 is 12 residues long. V lost 1 base, J lost 9 bases, and 10 bases lay in between. Full variable domain (remainder filled in from reference TRBV15 and TRBJ2-7): DAMVIQNPRYQVTQFGKPVTLSCSQTLNHNVMYWYQQKSSQAPKLLFHYYDKDFNNEADTPDNFQSRRPNTSFCFLDIRSPGLGDTAMYLCATSRGRAGQYFGPGTRLTVT.